The rows below give T cell receptor beta chains drawn from one sample of a study of T cells in Graves' hyperthyroidism and ophthalmopathy. TCRdb processed the multiplex PCR reads anew with MiXCR; each CDR3 protein has one entry. The repertoire holds under 400,000 distinct CDR3 sequences, with 18% as singletons. What was sequenced was blood. The receptors were sampled from a woman aged 40 to 50 with Graves' ophthalmopathy. The CDR3 runs from the conserved cysteine through the conserved F or W. D genes are given only for firm matches. Rows may omit the clone size; those that give it use once, few, many or a size class.

V gene	D gene	J gene	clone size	CDR3 DNA	CDR3 protein
TRBV29-1	.	TRBJ2-7	many	TGCAGCGTTGGCCTAGCGCACGAGCAGTACTTC	CSVGLAHEQYF
TRBV18	TRBD1	TRBJ2-2	.	TGTGCCAGCTCACCACGGCCCATCGGACAGGGTAGCGCGAACACCGGGGAGCTGTTTTTT	CASSPRPIGQGSANTGELFF
TRBV6-1	.	TRBJ2-7	many	TGTGCCAGCGGGGTCTTCTCCTACGAGCAGTACTTC	CASGVFSYEQYF
TRBV28	TRBD1	TRBJ2-2	many	TGTGCCAGCAGTTTGACAGGGATCGGAAACACCGGGGAGCTGTTTTTT	CASSLTGIGNTGELFF
TRBV18	.	TRBJ2-4	many	TGTGCCAGCTCACCAATCGGACCAGCTACCAAAAACATTCAGTACTTC	CASSPIGPATKNIQYF
TRBV9	.	TRBJ1-6	many	TGTGCCAGCAGCGTACGGCAGTCTAGATCACCCCTCCACTTT	CASSVRQSRSPLHF
TRBV6-4	.	TRBJ2-2	many	TGTGCCAGCAGTGACGGGGGAGAAAACACCGGGGAGCTGTTTTTT	CASSDGGENTGELFF
TRBV7-9	TRBD1	TRBJ1-2	.	TGTGCCAGCAGCTTAGAACCCGACAGGGTAGGAGGCTACACCTTC	CASSLEPDRVGGYTF
TRBV6-1	.	TRBJ1-2	few	TGTGCCAGCAGTGAGACGGAGGGCTACACCTTC	CASSETEGYTF
TRBV4-1	.	TRBJ2-7	many	TGCGCCAGCAGCCAAGTAGGACAGATATACGAGCAGTACTTC	CASSQVGQIYEQYF